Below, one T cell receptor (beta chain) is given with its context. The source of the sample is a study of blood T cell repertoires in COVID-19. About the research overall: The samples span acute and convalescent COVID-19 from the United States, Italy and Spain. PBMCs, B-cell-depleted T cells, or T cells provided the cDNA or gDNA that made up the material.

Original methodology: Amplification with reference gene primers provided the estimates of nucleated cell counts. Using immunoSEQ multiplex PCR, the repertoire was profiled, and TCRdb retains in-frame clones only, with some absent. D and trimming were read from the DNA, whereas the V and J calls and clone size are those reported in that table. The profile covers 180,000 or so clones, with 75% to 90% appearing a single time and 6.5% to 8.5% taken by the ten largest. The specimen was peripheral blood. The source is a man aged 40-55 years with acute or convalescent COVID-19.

The CDR3 sequence is CASAKGAYNSPLHF. In DNA form, the CDR3 reads TGTGCCAGCGCGAAGGGGGCCTATAATTCACCCCTCCACTTT. The rearrangement uses TRBV2 and TRBJ1-6; perhaps TRBD1 as D (6 bases). The CDR3 is made up of 14 amino acids. Trimming removed 8 bases from V and 2 bases from J, with 10 bases in between. Germline assignment: CDR1 SNHLY and CDR2 FYNNEI. The complete variable domain, with remaining parts taken from reference TRBV2 and TRBJ1-6, reads EPEVTQTPSHQVTQMGQEVILRCVPISNHLYFYWYRQILGQKVEFLVSFYNNEISEKSEIFDDQFSVERPDGSNFTLKIRSTKLEDSAMYFCASAKGAYNSPLHFGNGTRLTVT.